These T cell receptor beta chains were read from a single sample in a study of blood T cell repertoires in COVID-19. Clones were read by immunoSEQ multiplex PCR, and TCRdb kept only the in-frame ones, dropping some. The sample carries some 130,000 clones, approximately 74% recorded once. Sequencing was carried out using peripheral blood. The source is a woman in her 70s with acute or convalescent COVID-19. Each CDR3 is given with its conserved first and last residue. A D gene is named only where the DNA matches it firmly. Clone size is stated in some rows and not others, as once, few, many or a class when expanded.

v_gene: TRBV6-4; j_gene: TRBJ2-7; d_gene: TRBD2; abundance: NA; CDR3nt: TGTGCCAGCAGTCCCGGGACTAGCGGGACCTACGAGCAGTACTTC; CDR3aa: CASSPGTSGTYEQYF
v_gene: TRBV6-1; j_gene: TRBJ2-7; d_gene: NA; abundance: NA; CDR3nt: TGTGCCAGCAGTGAGGGTCTAGCTCAGAGGCAGTACTTC; CDR3aa: CASSEGLAQRQYF
v_gene: TRBV28; j_gene: TRBJ2-6; d_gene: NA; abundance: NA; CDR3nt: TGTGCCAGCAATCCAGATTTATCTGGGGCCAACGTCCTGACTTTC; CDR3aa: CASNPDLSGANVLTF
v_gene: TRBV3-1/TRBV3-2; j_gene: TRBJ2-5; d_gene: TRBD2; abundance: NA; CDR3nt: TGTGCCAGCAGCCAAGATTCCGGGACTAGGGCTTCAGAGACCCAGTACTTC; CDR3aa: CASSQDSGTRASETQYF
v_gene: TRBV6-5; j_gene: TRBJ2-3; d_gene: NA; abundance: NA; CDR3nt: TGTGCCAGCAGTTACTCGGGGGGGGCCCCCACAGATACGCAGTATTTT; CDR3aa: CASSYSGGAPTDTQYF
v_gene: TRBV5-1; j_gene: TRBJ2-4; d_gene: NA; abundance: NA; CDR3nt: TGCGCCAGCAGCTTGGCCCCACAGGGGGGGAAAAACATTCAGTACTTC; CDR3aa: CASSLAPQGGKNIQYF
v_gene: TRBV4-1; j_gene: TRBJ2-1; d_gene: TRBD2; abundance: NA; CDR3nt: TGCGCCAGCAGCTTGCGACTAGCGGGAGGGTACAATGAGCAGTTCTTC; CDR3aa: CASSLRLAGGYNEQFF
v_gene: TRBV9; j_gene: TRBJ2-2; d_gene: TRBD2; abundance: many; CDR3nt: TGTGCCAGCAGCGAGGGGACTAGCGGGAGTAGTAAGTACACCGGGGAGCTGTTTTTT; CDR3aa: CASSEGTSGSSKYTGELFF
v_gene: TRBV5-1; j_gene: TRBJ2-7; d_gene: TRBD2; abundance: NA; CDR3nt: TGCGCCAGCAGCTTGGAACTAGCGGGTACTAGCGAGCAGTACTTC; CDR3aa: CASSLELAGTSEQYF
v_gene: TRBV28; j_gene: TRBJ1-5; d_gene: TRBD1; abundance: NA; CDR3nt: TGTGCCAGCAGCCGGGACAGGGTAATTATGGGGCAGCCCCAGCATTTT; CDR3aa: CASSRDRVIMGQPQHF
v_gene: TRBV19; j_gene: TRBJ1-5; d_gene: TRBD1; abundance: few; CDR3nt: TGTGCCAGTAGTATCGAACAGGGGTACGGTCAGCCCCAGCATTTT; CDR3aa: CASSIEQGYGQPQHF
v_gene: TRBV7-6; j_gene: TRBJ2-5; d_gene: NA; abundance: NA; CDR3nt: TGTGCCAGCAGCTTACAGGCGTTCCAAGAGACCCAGTACTTC; CDR3aa: CASSLQAFQETQYF
v_gene: TRBV7-2; j_gene: TRBJ2-6; d_gene: TRBD2; abundance: NA; CDR3nt: TGTGCCAGCAGCTTAGGCATGGGGAGGGCTGGGGCCAACGTCCTGACTTTC; CDR3aa: CASSLGMGRAGANVLTF
v_gene: TRBV6-1; j_gene: TRBJ2-7; d_gene: NA; abundance: NA; CDR3nt: TGTGCCAGCAGTGATTCCGAGGGAGCCTGGACCTACGAGCAGTACTTC; CDR3aa: CASSDSEGAWTYEQYF
v_gene: TRBV3-1/TRBV3-2; j_gene: TRBJ2-7; d_gene: NA; abundance: few; CDR3nt: TGTGCCAGCAGCCAAGTTGGAATAGCGAGGATCTACGAGCAGTACTTC; CDR3aa: CASSQVGIARIYEQYF
v_gene: TRBV5-1; j_gene: TRBJ1-5; d_gene: NA; abundance: NA; CDR3nt: TGCGCCAGCAGCTTGGCCCCAGGACAGATTGGGGGCTATAGCAATCAGCCCCAGCATTTT; CDR3aa: CASSLAPGQIGGYSNQPQHF
v_gene: TRBV9; j_gene: TRBJ1-6; d_gene: NA; abundance: once; CDR3nt: TGTGCCAGCAGCGTACGGGAGGGGCCCGCAGGGAATTCACCCCTCCACTTT; CDR3aa: CASSVREGPAGNSPLHF
v_gene: TRBV6-5; j_gene: TRBJ2-7; d_gene: NA; abundance: NA; CDR3nt: TGTGCCAGCAGTTACTCGACAGTAGGGTCCGAGCAGTACTTC; CDR3aa: CASSYSTVGSEQYF
v_gene: TRBV6-2/TRBV6-3; j_gene: TRBJ2-1; d_gene: NA; abundance: NA; CDR3nt: TGTGCCAGCAGTTACGGGGGGGGCAGGGACCTTTGGAATGAGCAGTTCTTC; CDR3aa: CASSYGGGRDLWNEQFF
v_gene: TRBV3-1/TRBV3-2; j_gene: TRBJ2-1; d_gene: NA; abundance: NA; CDR3nt: TGTGCCAGCAGCCATAGCGGTGCTGAGCAGTTCTTC; CDR3aa: CASSHSGAEQFF
v_gene: TRBV5-1; j_gene: TRBJ2-7; d_gene: NA; abundance: many; CDR3nt: TGCGCCAGCAGCCGTTCCGGGGAACTCTCCTACGAGCAGTACTTC; CDR3aa: CASSRSGELSYEQYF
v_gene: TRBV5-1; j_gene: TRBJ1-2; d_gene: TRBD1; abundance: once; CDR3nt: TGCGCCAGCAGCACCGGACAGGGGGCCGTTCGTTATGGCTACACCTTC; CDR3aa: CASSTGQGAVRYGYTF
v_gene: TRBV3-1/TRBV3-2; j_gene: TRBJ1-5; d_gene: TRBD1; abundance: NA; CDR3nt: TGTGCCAGCAGCCAGCAGGGGGGCGGGAATCAGCCCCAGCATTTT; CDR3aa: CASSQQGGGNQPQHF
v_gene: TRBV5-6; j_gene: TRBJ2-3; d_gene: NA; abundance: NA; CDR3nt: TGTGCCAGCAGCTTGGGGGGACAAGTAGGTACGCAGTATTTT; CDR3aa: CASSLGGQVGTQYF
v_gene: TRBV6-1; j_gene: TRBJ2-7; d_gene: TRBD1; abundance: NA; CDR3nt: TGTGCCAGCAGTGAAATTATAATGGGAACCGGGACAGGGGGCTACGAGCAGTACTTC; CDR3aa: CASSEIIMGTGTGGYEQYF
v_gene: TRBV3-1/TRBV3-2; j_gene: TRBJ1-3; d_gene: NA; abundance: once; CDR3nt: TGTGCCAGCAGTTCCACAGGCCGCCCTGGAAACACCATATATTTT; CDR3aa: CASSSTGRPGNTIYF
v_gene: TRBV9; j_gene: TRBJ2-2; d_gene: TRBD2; abundance: NA; CDR3nt: TGTGCCAGCAGCCTAAACTGGGAGGGCGGGGAGCTGTTTTTT; CDR3aa: CASSLNWEGGELFF
v_gene: TRBV19; j_gene: TRBJ2-3; d_gene: NA; abundance: NA; CDR3nt: TGTGCCTCCGGAGGGACAGATACGCAGTATTTT; CDR3aa: CASGGTDTQYF
v_gene: TRBV2; j_gene: TRBJ2-5; d_gene: NA; abundance: NA; CDR3nt: TGTGCCAGCAGCAGTCCCCAAGAGACCCAGTACTTC; CDR3aa: CASSSPQETQYF
v_gene: TRBV28; j_gene: TRBJ2-7; d_gene: TRBD2; abundance: NA; CDR3nt: TGTGCCAATTCGGGGGGGGCTTCGGACGAGCAGTACTTC; CDR3aa: CANSGGASDEQYF
v_gene: TRBV7-7; j_gene: TRBJ2-2; d_gene: NA; abundance: NA; CDR3nt: TGTGCTAGCAGCTTACATCGGACCGGGGAGCTGTTTTTT; CDR3aa: CASSLHRTGELFF
v_gene: TRBV4-1; j_gene: TRBJ2-3; d_gene: TRBD2; abundance: NA; CDR3nt: TGCGCCAGCAGCCCCCGAACCATACTAGCGGGAGCCGATACGCAGTATTTT; CDR3aa: CASSPRTILAGADTQYF
v_gene: TRBV25-1; j_gene: TRBJ1-5; d_gene: NA; abundance: NA; CDR3nt: TGTGCCAGCAGTGACGGGAGCAATCAGCCCCAGCATTTT; CDR3aa: CASSDGSNQPQHF
v_gene: TRBV7-2; j_gene: TRBJ2-4; d_gene: TRBD2; abundance: NA; CDR3nt: TGTGCCAGCAGCCCAAAAACTAGCGGGGGGCGAAAAGCCAAAAACATTCAGTACTTC; CDR3aa: CASSPKTSGGRKAKNIQYF
v_gene: TRBV6-6; j_gene: TRBJ1-5; d_gene: NA; abundance: NA; CDR3nt: TGTGCCAGCAGGCCCCGGGGGAGTGATCAGCCCCAGCATTTT; CDR3aa: CASRPRGSDQPQHF
v_gene: TRBV6-4; j_gene: TRBJ2-3; d_gene: TRBD1; abundance: NA; CDR3nt: TGTGCCAGCAGTGACTCTGGGGACAGAGTCACAGATACGCAGTATTTT; CDR3aa: CASSDSGDRVTDTQYF
v_gene: TRBV7-2; j_gene: TRBJ2-2; d_gene: NA; abundance: NA; CDR3nt: TGTGCCAGCAGCTTACCTAACACCGGGGAGCTGTTTTTT; CDR3aa: CASSLPNTGELFF
v_gene: TRBV7-9; j_gene: TRBJ2-3; d_gene: TRBD2; abundance: NA; CDR3nt: TGTGCCAGCAGCCCCCCTAGACTAGCGGGGACCCCGGATACGCAGTATTTT; CDR3aa: CASSPPRLAGTPDTQYF
v_gene: TRBV7-2; j_gene: TRBJ1-2; d_gene: NA; abundance: NA; CDR3nt: TGTGCCAGCAGCATAGGACACCAAAACTATGGCTACACCTTC; CDR3aa: CASSIGHQNYGYTF
v_gene: TRBV24-1; j_gene: TRBJ2-3; d_gene: NA; abundance: NA; CDR3nt: TGTGCCACCAGTGACAAAACCGGGTCCGGCGATACGCAGTATTTT; CDR3aa: CATSDKTGSGDTQYF
v_gene: TRBV4-3; j_gene: TRBJ1-3; d_gene: NA; abundance: NA; CDR3nt: TGCGCCAGCAGCCAAGAGCCGGAGGGAAACACCATATATTTT; CDR3aa: CASSQEPEGNTIYF
v_gene: TRBV19; j_gene: TRBJ2-1; d_gene: NA; abundance: few; CDR3nt: TGTGCCAGCCTAGACCCGAGCTCCTACAATGAGCAGTTCTTC; CDR3aa: CASLDPSSYNEQFF
v_gene: TRBV6-5; j_gene: TRBJ1-2; d_gene: NA; abundance: NA; CDR3nt: TGTGCCAGCAGTCTTACAGGGAGAGGTCACTATGGCTACACCTTC; CDR3aa: CASSLTGRGHYGYTF